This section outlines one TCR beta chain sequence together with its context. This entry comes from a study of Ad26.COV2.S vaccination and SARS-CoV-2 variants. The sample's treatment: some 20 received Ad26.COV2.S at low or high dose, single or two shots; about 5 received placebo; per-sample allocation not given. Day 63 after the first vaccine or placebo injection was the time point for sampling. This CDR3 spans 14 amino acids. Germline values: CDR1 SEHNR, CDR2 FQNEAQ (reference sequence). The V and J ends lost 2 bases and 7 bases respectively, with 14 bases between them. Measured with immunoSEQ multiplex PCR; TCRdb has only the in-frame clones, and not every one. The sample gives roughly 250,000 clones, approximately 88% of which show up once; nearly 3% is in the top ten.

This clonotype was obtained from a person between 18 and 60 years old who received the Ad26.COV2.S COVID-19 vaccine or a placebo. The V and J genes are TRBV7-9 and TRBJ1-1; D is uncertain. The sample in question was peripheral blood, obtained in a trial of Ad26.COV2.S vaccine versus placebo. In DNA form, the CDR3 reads TGTGCCAGCAGCTTAATTTCGGGTCCTTATGAAGCTTTCTTT. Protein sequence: CASSLISGPYEAFF. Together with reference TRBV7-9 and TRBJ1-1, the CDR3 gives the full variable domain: DTGVSQNPRHKITKRGQNVTFRCDPISEHNRLYWYRQTLGQGPEFLTYFQNEAQLEKSRLLSDRFSAERPKGSFSTLEIQRTEQGDSAMYLCASSLISGPYEAFFGQGTRLTVV.